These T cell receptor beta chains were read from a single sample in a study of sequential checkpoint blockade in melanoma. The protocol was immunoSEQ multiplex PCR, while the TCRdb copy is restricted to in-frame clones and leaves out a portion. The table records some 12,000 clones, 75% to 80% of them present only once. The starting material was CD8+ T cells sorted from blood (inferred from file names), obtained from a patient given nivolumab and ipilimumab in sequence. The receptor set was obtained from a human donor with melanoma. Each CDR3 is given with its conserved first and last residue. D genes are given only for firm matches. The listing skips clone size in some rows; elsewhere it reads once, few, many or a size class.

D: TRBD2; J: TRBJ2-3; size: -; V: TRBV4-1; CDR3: CASSQDLAGGRDTQYF; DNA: TGCGCCAGCAGCCAAGATCTGGCGGGGGGGCGTGATACGCAGTATTTT
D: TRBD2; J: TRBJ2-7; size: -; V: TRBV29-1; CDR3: CSVEGVLAGGSYEQYF; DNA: TGCAGCGTTGAAGGGGTCCTAGCGGGAGGGTCCTACGAGCAGTACTTC
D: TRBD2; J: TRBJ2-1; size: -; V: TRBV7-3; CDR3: CASSPRTSGAYNEQFF; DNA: TGTGCCAGCAGCCCACGAACTAGCGGGGCCTACAATGAGCAGTTCTTC
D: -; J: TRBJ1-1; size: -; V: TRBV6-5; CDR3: CASSLLGPGPEAFF; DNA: TGTGCCAGCAGCCTTCTAGGCCCCGGCCCCGAAGCTTTCTTT
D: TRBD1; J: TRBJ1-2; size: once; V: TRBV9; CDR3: CASSAGGRQANYGYTF; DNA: TGTGCCAGCAGCGCAGGGGGCCGACAGGCCAACTATGGCTACACCTTC
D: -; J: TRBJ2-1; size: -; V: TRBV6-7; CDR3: CASSYRACPADYNEQFF; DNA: TGTGCCAGCAGTTACCGAGCCTGCCCAGCGGATTACAATGAGCAGTTCTTC
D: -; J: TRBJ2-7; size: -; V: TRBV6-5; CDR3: CASSYRESGYEQYF; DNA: TGTGCCAGCAGTTATAGAGAATCGGGCTACGAGCAGTACTTC
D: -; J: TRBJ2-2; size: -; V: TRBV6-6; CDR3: CASSYGLGDGELFF; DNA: TGTGCCAGCAGTTACGGACTGGGAGACGGGGAGCTGTTTTTT
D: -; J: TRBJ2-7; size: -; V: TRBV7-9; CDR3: CASSLGQNEQYF; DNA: TGTGCCAGCAGCTTAGGACAGAACGAGCAGTACTTC
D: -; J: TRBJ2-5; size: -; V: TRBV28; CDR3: CASSPRLVQETQYF; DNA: TGTGCCAGCAGTCCGCGACTAGTCCAAGAGACCCAGTACTTC
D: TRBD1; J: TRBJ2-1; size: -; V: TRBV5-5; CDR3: CASSTDRGAYNEQFF; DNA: TGTGCCAGCAGCACCGACAGGGGGGCCTACAATGAGCAGTTCTTC
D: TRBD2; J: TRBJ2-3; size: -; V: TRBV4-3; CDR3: CASSQDRGGLAVTDTQYF; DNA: TGCGCCAGCAGCCAAGATCGCGGAGGACTAGCGGTTACAGATACGCAGTATTTT
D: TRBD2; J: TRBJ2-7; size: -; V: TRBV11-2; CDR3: CASSLVMGLAGVSEQYF; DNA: TGTGCCAGCAGCTTAGTAATGGGACTAGCGGGAGTCAGCGAGCAGTACTTC
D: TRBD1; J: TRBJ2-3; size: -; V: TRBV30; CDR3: CAWGTGAGADTQYF; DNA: TGTGCCTGGGGGACAGGGGCGGGCGCAGATACGCAGTATTTT
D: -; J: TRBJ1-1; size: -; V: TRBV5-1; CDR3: CASTRWRGLGAFF; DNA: TGCGCCAGCACCCGGTGGAGGGGCCTAGGAGCTTTCTTT
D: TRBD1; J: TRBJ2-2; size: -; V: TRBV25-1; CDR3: CATRDRGNTGELFF; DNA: TGTGCCACCCGGGACAGGGGTAACACCGGGGAGCTGTTTTTT
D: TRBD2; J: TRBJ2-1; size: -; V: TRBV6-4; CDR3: CASSPTSGSVHEQFF; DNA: TGTGCCAGCAGTCCTACTAGCGGGAGTGTGCATGAGCAGTTCTTC
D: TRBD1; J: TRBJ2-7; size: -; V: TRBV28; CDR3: CASSPGQGAREQYF; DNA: TGTGCCAGCAGTCCAGGACAGGGGGCTCGCGAGCAGTACTTC
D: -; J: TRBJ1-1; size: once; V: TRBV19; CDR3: CASSMMGGSTEAFF; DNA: TGTGCCAGTAGTATGATGGGGGGGAGTACTGAAGCTTTCTTT
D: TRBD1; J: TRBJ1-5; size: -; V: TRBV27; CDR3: CASSFTGGSNQPQHF; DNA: TGTGCCAGCAGTTTCACAGGGGGGAGCAATCAGCCCCAGCATTTT
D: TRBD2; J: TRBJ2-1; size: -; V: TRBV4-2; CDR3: CASSQESGSYNEQFF; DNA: TGTGCCAGCAGCCAAGAGAGCGGGAGCTACAATGAGCAGTTCTTC
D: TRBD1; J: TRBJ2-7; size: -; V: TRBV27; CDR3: CASSFGQGFSHEQYF; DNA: TGTGCCAGCAGTTTTGGACAGGGATTCTCCCACGAGCAGTACTTC